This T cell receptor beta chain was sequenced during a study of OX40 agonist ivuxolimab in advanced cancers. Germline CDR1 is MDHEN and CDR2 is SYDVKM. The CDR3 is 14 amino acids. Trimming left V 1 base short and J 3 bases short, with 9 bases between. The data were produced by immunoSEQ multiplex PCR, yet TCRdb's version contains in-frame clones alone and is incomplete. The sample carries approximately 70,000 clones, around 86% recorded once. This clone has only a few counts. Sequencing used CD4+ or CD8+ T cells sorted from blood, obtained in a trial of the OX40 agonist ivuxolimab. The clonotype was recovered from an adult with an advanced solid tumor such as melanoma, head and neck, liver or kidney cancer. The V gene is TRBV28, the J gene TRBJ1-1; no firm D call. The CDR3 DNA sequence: TGTGCCAGCAGTTTATCCGACAAGGACACTGAAGCTTTCTTT. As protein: CASSLSDKDTEAFF.